The present entry profiles one T cell receptor beta chain with its context. Its target is unknown. The CDR3 consists of 16 residues. V lost 7 bases and J 1 base, leaving 19 bases between the germline ends. CDR1 and CDR2 from the germline V gene are LNHDA and SQIVND (reference sequence). Both subsets, CD45RA+ naive and CD45RA-negative memory, were split from the CD4+ cells. The sample comes from a study of shared clonotypes between healthy human individuals. At the level of the study: Three CD4 naive, three CD4 memory, two CD8 naive and one CD8 memory plate were used per donor.

Study-wide results and limits: Generation probabilities of non-shared clonotypes were lower (relative to those shared by all four donors).

Some clones are missing from TCRdb's copy, which holds only in-frame ones; the method was immunoSEQ multiplex PCR. Of about 300,000 clones listed, over 65% are singletons. The specimen was memory CD4+ T cells sorted from blood. Subset defined: CD45RA-negative fraction. This chain joins TRBV19 and TRBJ1-1; D gene unclear. This receptor was identified in a man in his thirties or forties in good health. In DNA form, the CDR3 reads TGTGCCAGTACCAAGGGCGAACTTTTTGGGAACACTGAAGCTTTCTTT. This translates into CASTKGELFGNTEAFF.